This is a list of T cell receptor beta chains from one sample in a study of shared clonotypes between healthy human individuals. The data were produced by immunoSEQ multiplex PCR, yet TCRdb's version contains in-frame clones alone and is incomplete. The data show 1,500,000 or so clones, roughly 96% seen once. What was sequenced was naive CD4+ T cells sorted from blood. The receptor set was obtained from a man younger than 40 in good health. Each CDR3 is given with its conserved first and last residue. A D gene is named only where the DNA matches it firmly. Clone size is not always given. Where it is, it says once, few, many or a class for expanded clones.

d_gene	v_gene	abundance	j_gene	CDR3nt	CDR3aa
-	TRBV28	-	TRBJ2-7	TGTGCCAGCAGTCCAACACCCGTTTACGAGCAGTACTTC	CASSPTPVYEQYF
-	TRBV27	-	TRBJ1-1	TGTGCCAGCAGGGGAGAGTCTGGGCCCGGGGCTTTCTTT	CASRGESGPGAFF
-	TRBV7-2	-	TRBJ1-2	TGTGCCAGCAGCCCCGAAGGGATTGGAGGCTACACCTTC	CASSPEGIGGYTF
-	TRBV28	-	TRBJ1-2	TGTGCCAGCAGTTTAGGTGCCGAGACTACTGGCTACACCTTC	CASSLGAETTGYTF
-	TRBV6-1	-	TRBJ1-5	TGTGCCAGCAGTGGGGGAAGTTGGGCTCGCAATCAGCCCCAGCATTTT	CASSGGSWARNQPQHF
TRBD1	TRBV7-6	once	TRBJ2-3	TGTGCCATCTCCTTGGGACAGGGGGGGGCAGATACGCAGTATTTT	CAISLGQGGADTQYF
-	TRBV5-4	-	TRBJ2-1	TGTGCCAGCAGCACCCGGGACGAGACAGTGAATGAGCAGTTCTTC	CASSTRDETVNEQFF
TRBD1	TRBV2	-	TRBJ1-2	TGTGCCAGCATGGAGGGGGCGACTGATGGCTACACCTTC	CASMEGATDGYTF
-	TRBV25-1	-	TRBJ1-4	TGTGCCAGCAGCCTGGGGAGGGGAGCCAAGTCTAATGAAAAACTGTTTTTT	CASSLGRGAKSNEKLFF
-	TRBV15	-	TRBJ1-5	TGTGCCACCAGCAGACCCGGGGGTAATCAGCCCCAGCATTTT	CATSRPGGNQPQHF
-	TRBV28	-	TRBJ2-3	TGTGCCAGCAGTTTAGTCCTCGGGGGGACAACAGATACGCAGTATTTT	CASSLVLGGTTDTQYF
-	TRBV7-9	-	TRBJ1-4	TGTGCCAGCACCCCCACTGACTCCAATGAAAAACTGTTTTTT	CASTPTDSNEKLFF
TRBD1	TRBV9	-	TRBJ2-3	TGTGCCAGCTCATTAAGGGGGACAGGGTCGGCAGATACGCAGTATTTT	CASSLRGTGSADTQYF
TRBD2	TRBV28	-	TRBJ2-5	TGTGCCAGCAGTTCGAGTAGCGGGGTAACCCAGTACTTC	CASSSSSGVTQYF
-	TRBV2	once	TRBJ2-3	TGTGCCAGCAGTGTGGTAACAGATACGCAGTATTTT	CASSVVTDTQYF
TRBD1	TRBV4-1	-	TRBJ1-5	TGCGCCAGCAGCCAACCTGACAGGGATGGTCAGCCCCAGCATTTT	CASSQPDRDGQPQHF
-	TRBV19	-	TRBJ1-2	TGTGCCAGTACCAATATAGGACCGGGGGCCCATTCTGGCTATGGCTACACCTTC	CASTNIGPGAHSGYGYTF
-	TRBV19	-	TRBJ1-1	TGTGCCAGTAGTATTGTCTTTCCGAACAGGGAGACTGAAGCTTTCTTT	CASSIVFPNRETEAFF
TRBD2	TRBV6-6	-	TRBJ2-7	TGTGCCAGCAGTTACGCTAGCGGGAGCCGGGAGCAGTACTTC	CASSYASGSREQYF
TRBD1	TRBV6-5	-	TRBJ1-5	TGTGCCAGCAGTTATGACAGGGATCAGCCCCAGCATTTT	CASSYDRDQPQHF
-	TRBV9	-	TRBJ2-5	TGTGCCAGCAGCGTAACGTCTCAAGAGACCCAGTACTTC	CASSVTSQETQYF
TRBD1	TRBV18	-	TRBJ2-7	TGTGCCAGCTCACCTACGGACAGGGTGTACGAGCAGTACTTC	CASSPTDRVYEQYF
-	TRBV14	-	TRBJ2-7	TGTGCCAGCAGCCAAGGTCAGGGGAACTACGAGCAGTACTTC	CASSQGQGNYEQYF
-	TRBV7-9	once	TRBJ1-1	TGTGCCAGCAGCCCCGCCAGGGTTCACACTGAAGCTTTCTTT	CASSPARVHTEAFF
-	TRBV5-1	-	TRBJ1-1	TGCGCCAGCAGCTTGGGGGGCCTGAGCACTGAAGCTTTCTTT	CASSLGGLSTEAFF
-	TRBV28	-	TRBJ2-3	TGTGCCAGCAGTTTTATCAGGGACCCAGATACGCAGTATTTT	CASSFIRDPDTQYF
TRBD1	TRBV5-8	-	TRBJ2-1	TGTGCCAGCAGCTTGGCCAGGGGGCTCAACAATGAGCAGTTCTTC	CASSLARGLNNEQFF
-	TRBV7-2	-	TRBJ2-2	TGTGCCAGCAGCTTAGCCCCGCCAGCGTTGGGCGGGGAGCTGTTTTTT	CASSLAPPALGGELFF
TRBD2	TRBV28	-	TRBJ2-1	TGTGCCAGCTTGTCTAGCGGGAGGGTAGATGAGCAGTTCTTC	CASLSSGRVDEQFF
-	TRBV7-2	-	TRBJ2-1	TGTGCCAGCAGCTTAGGTGGAGGGAGGTCCTACAATGAGCAGTTCTTC	CASSLGGGRSYNEQFF
TRBD2	TRBV11-2	-	TRBJ2-3	TGTGCCAGCAGCCGGACTAGTAGCACAGATACGCAGTATTTT	CASSRTSSTDTQYF
TRBD1	TRBV7-2	once	TRBJ2-5	TGTGCCAGCAGCTTTAACAGGGGAGAGACCCAGTACTTC	CASSFNRGETQYF